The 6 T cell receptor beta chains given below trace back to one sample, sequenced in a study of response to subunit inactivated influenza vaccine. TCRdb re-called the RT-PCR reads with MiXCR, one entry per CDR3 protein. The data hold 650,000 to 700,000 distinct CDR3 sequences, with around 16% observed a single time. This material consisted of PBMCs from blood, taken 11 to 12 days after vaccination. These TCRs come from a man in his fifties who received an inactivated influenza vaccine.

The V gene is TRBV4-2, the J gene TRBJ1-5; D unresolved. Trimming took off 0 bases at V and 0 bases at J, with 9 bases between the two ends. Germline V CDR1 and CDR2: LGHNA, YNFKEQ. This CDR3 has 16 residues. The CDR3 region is CASSQDGRNSNQPQHF. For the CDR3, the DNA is TGTGCCAGCAGCCAAGATGGCAGAAATAGCAATCAGCCCCAGCATTTT.

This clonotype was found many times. CDR3 sequence reads: CASSLSVGGTNTEAFF. In DNA form, the CDR3 reads TGTGCCAGCAGTTTATCTGTGGGGGGCACGAACACTGAAGCTTTCTTT. The genes are TRBV12-3 or TRBV12-4 and TRBJ1-1; a possible D gene is TRBD1 (6 bases). Trimming stripped 2 bases from V and 1 base from J, with 14 bases between. The CDR3 sequence is 16 residues long.

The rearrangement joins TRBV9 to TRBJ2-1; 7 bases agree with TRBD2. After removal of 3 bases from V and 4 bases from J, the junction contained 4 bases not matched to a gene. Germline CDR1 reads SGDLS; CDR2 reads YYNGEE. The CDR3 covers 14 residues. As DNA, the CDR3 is TGTGCCAGCAGCGAAACTAGCGCTTACAATGAGCAGTTCTTC. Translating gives CASSETSAYNEQFF.

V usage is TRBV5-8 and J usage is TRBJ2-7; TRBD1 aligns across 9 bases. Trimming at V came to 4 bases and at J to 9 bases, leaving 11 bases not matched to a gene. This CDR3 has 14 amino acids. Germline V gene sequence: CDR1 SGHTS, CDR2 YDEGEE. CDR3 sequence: CASSVGQGMIGQYF. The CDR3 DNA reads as TGTGCCAGCAGCGTGGGACAGGGTATGATTGGGCAGTACTTC.

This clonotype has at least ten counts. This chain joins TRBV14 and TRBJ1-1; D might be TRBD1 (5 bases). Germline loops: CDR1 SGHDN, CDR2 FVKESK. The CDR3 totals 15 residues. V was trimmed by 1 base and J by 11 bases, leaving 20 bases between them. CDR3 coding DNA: TGTGCCAGCAGCCAAGGGGCCTGGGGCTGGATTGGCGCTTTCTTT. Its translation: CASSQGAWGWIGAFF.

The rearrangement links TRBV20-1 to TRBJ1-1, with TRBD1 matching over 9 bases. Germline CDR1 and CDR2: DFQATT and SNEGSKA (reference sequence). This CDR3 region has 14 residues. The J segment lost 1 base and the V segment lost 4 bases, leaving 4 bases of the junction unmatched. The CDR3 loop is CSATQGAQNTEAFF. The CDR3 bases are TGCAGTGCTACACAGGGGGCGCAGAACACTGAAGCTTTCTTT.